These T cell receptor beta chains were read from a single sample in a study of OX40 agonist ivuxolimab in advanced cancers. Profiling relied on immunoSEQ multiplex PCR, and the TCRdb table lists in-frame clones only, not all of them. The data show about 28,000 clones, just under 80% seen once. The input for sequencing was CD4+ or CD8+ T cells sorted from blood, taken in a trial of the OX40 agonist ivuxolimab. These receptor sequences come from an adult with an advanced solid tumor such as melanoma, head and neck, liver or kidney cancer. CDR3s include the opening cysteine and the closing phenylalanine or tryptophan. Fields, in order: D gene, V gene, J gene, CDR3 protein. The D gene is left open where the match is weak.

TRBD2	TRBV7-3	TRBJ2-1	CASSLTSGGYNEQFF
-	TRBV6-5	TRBJ1-4	CASSYSSTENEKLFF
-	TRBV6-5	TRBJ1-2	CASSYGTWDYGYTF
TRBD1	TRBV5-4	TRBJ2-7	CASSQGQGSSYEQYF
TRBD2	TRBV27	TRBJ2-7	CASSFLAGSSYEQYF
-	TRBV25-1	TRBJ2-7	CASSATLGGTYEQYF
-	TRBV7-8	TRBJ1-5	CASSLLRQGSNQPQHF
-	TRBV10-3	TRBJ2-7	CASSYSSYGSSYEQYF
-	TRBV6-5	TRBJ1-5	CASSYSPLGLGQPQHF
TRBD2	TRBV5-1	TRBJ2-3	CASSLLGGDRTDTQYF
TRBD1	TRBV7-9	TRBJ2-7	CASSFTGGEQYF
TRBD2	TRBV7-3	TRBJ2-1	CASSLGFPSGEKFGNEQFF
TRBD1	TRBV10-3	TRBJ2-3	CAISHFRPGQGADTQYF
-	TRBV4-2	TRBJ1-1	CASSPRSNTEAFF
-	TRBV13	TRBJ2-6	CASSSNRVVLSGANVLTF
-	TRBV15	TRBJ2-2	CATSRGLGAVNTGELFF
-	TRBV5-4	TRBJ2-7	CASSLGEPYEQYF
-	TRBV6-5	TRBJ1-6	CASSYRGGAYSPLHF
-	TRBV7-8	TRBJ2-3	CASSTPADTQYF
-	TRBV4-3	TRBJ2-1	CASSLIASIYNEQFF
TRBD1	TRBV4-3	TRBJ2-1	CASSQPPAGQGYNEQFF
-	TRBV19	TRBJ2-7	CASSIGGGSYEQYF
-	TRBV7-9	TRBJ2-6	CASSSLAFSGANVLTF
-	TRBV29-1	TRBJ1-2	CSVEAQPPNYGYTF
TRBD1	TRBV4-3	TRBJ1-1	CASSQETGGKTEAFF
TRBD1	TRBV19	TRBJ2-7	CASSPRTGGGNDEQYF
TRBD1	TRBV7-9	TRBJ1-3	CASSSRPGQSGNTIYF
TRBD2	TRBV29-1	TRBJ2-7	CSVARAGGQAPYEQYF
-	TRBV6-5	TRBJ2-5	CASSYTGSGYQETQYF
-	TRBV5-1	TRBJ1-1	CASSLGPMNTEAFF
-	TRBV5-6	TRBJ2-5	CASSLSYQETQYF
TRBD2	TRBV7-9	TRBJ2-7	CASSGSSGGTYEQYF
TRBD1	TRBV19	TRBJ2-6	CASHPWGQGEAKSSGANVLTF
TRBD1	TRBV27	TRBJ1-2	CASSWTGGNYGYTF
TRBD1	TRBV2	TRBJ2-7	CASRGGQGYEQYF
TRBD1	TRBV27	TRBJ1-1	CASSRTGNTEAFF
TRBD2	TRBV4-2	TRBJ2-5	CASSLAGTSGGPQETQYF
-	TRBV28	TRBJ1-1	CASSLDLAEAFF
-	TRBV4-1	TRBJ2-7	CASSPSGTRQGGSYEQYF
-	TRBV6-1	TRBJ1-5	CASSAPRGSNQPQHF
TRBD2	TRBV9	TRBJ2-1	CASSVVASGYYNEQFF
-	TRBV6-6	TRBJ2-7	CASSYWGAEQYF
-	TRBV27	TRBJ1-4	CASSSLNGFNEKLFF
TRBD1	TRBV6-6	TRBJ2-7	CASSTTGFEQYF
-	TRBV5-4	TRBJ2-5	CASSLSYQETQYF
-	TRBV7-2	TRBJ2-7	CASSLVVGGSGEQYF
-	TRBV6-5	TRBJ1-2	CASTPGVDYGYTF
TRBD2	TRBV7-9	TRBJ2-7	CASSLSPSGSYEQYF
-	TRBV27	TRBJ1-1	CASTLAQGTEAFF
-	TRBV29-1	TRBJ1-1	CSVEAWDTEAFF
-	TRBV4-3	TRBJ2-2	CASSTFSNTGELFF
-	TRBV5-1	TRBJ2-2	CASSLVNYGGELFF
-	TRBV9	TRBJ1-4	CASSVTPATNEKLFF
-	TRBV6-5	TRBJ2-3	CASSSGFTDTQYF
-	TRBV21-1	TRBJ1-3	CAKSRGFRTGNTIYF
-	TRBV4-1	TRBJ2-3	CASSLPVDITHQSDTQYF
-	TRBV4-3	TRBJ1-2	CASSQDSGPLYGYTF